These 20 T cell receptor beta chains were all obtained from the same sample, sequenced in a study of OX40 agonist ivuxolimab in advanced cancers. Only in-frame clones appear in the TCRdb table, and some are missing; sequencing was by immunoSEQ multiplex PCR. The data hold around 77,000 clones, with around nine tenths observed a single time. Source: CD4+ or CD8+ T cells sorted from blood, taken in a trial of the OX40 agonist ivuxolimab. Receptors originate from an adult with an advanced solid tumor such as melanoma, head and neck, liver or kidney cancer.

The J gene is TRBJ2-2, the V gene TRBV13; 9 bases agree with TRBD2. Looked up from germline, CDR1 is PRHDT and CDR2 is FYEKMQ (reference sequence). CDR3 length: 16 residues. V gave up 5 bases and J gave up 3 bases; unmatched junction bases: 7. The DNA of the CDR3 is TGTGCCAGCAGCCCGCGGACTAGCGATGACACCGGGGAGCTGTTTTTT. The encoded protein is CASSPRTSDDTGELFF.

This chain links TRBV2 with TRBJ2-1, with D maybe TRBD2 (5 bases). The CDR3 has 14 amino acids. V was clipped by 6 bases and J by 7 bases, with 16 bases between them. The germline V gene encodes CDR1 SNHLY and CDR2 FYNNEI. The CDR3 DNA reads TGTGCCAGCAGCCTTAAACTTAGCGAAAATGAGCAGTTCTTC. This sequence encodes CASSLKLSENEQFF.

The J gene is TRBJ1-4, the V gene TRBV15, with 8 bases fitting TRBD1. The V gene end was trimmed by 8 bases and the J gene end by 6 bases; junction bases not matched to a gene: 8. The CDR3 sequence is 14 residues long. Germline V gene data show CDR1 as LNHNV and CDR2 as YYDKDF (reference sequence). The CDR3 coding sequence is TGTGCCACCGGACAGGGACACCGGGATGAAAAACTGTTTTTT. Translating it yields CATGQGHRDEKLFF.

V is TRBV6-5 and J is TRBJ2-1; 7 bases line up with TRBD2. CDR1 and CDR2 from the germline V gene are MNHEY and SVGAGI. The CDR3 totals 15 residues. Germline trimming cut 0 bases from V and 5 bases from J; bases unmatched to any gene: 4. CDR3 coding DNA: TGTGCCAGCAGTTACTCGGGACTACCCAACAATGAGCAGTTCTTC. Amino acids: CASSYSGLPNNEQFF.

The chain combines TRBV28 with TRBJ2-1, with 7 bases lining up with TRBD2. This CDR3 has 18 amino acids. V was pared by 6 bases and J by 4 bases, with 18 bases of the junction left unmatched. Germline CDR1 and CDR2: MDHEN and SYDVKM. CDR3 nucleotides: TGTGCCAGCAGCACTCTTACTAGCGACGAGGGCGGATACAATGAGCAGTTCTTC. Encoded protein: CASSTLTSDEGGYNEQFF.

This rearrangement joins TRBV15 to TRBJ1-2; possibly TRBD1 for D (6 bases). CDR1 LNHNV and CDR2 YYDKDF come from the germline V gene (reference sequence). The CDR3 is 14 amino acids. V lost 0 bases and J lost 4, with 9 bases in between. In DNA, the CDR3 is TGTGCCACCAGCAGAGAAGGGGGTTTCTATGGCTACACCTTC. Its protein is CATSREGGFYGYTF. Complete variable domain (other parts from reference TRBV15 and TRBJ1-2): DAMVIQNPRYQVTQFGKPVTLSCSQTLNHNVMYWYQQKSSQAPKLLFHYYDKDFNNEADTPDNFQSRRPNTSFCFLDIRSPGLGDTAMYLCATSREGGFYGYTFGSGTRLTVV.

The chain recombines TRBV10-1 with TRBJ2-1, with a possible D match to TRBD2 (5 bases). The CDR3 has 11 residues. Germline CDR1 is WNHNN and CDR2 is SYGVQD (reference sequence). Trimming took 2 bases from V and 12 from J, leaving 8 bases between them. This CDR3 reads CASSERDLQFF. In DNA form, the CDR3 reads TGCGCCAGCAGTGAGCGGGATTTGCAGTTCTTC.

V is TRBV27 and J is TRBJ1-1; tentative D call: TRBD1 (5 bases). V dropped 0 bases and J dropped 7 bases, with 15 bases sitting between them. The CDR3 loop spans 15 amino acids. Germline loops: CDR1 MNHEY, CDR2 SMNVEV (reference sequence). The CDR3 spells CASSLSPAGRGEAFF. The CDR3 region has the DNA TGTGCCAGCAGTTTATCCCCGGCAGGGAGGGGTGAAGCTTTCTTT.

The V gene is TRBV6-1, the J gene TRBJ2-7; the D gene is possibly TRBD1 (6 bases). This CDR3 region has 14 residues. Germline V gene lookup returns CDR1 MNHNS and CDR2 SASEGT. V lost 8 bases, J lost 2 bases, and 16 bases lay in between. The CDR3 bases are TGTGCCAGCTTTGACAGGACTCCCACCTACGAGCAGTACTTC. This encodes CASFDRTPTYEQYF.

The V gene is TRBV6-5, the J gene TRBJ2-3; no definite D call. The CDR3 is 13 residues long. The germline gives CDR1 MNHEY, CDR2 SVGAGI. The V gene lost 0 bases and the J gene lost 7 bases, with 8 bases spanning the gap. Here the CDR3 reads CASSYSEANTQYF. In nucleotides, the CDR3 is TGTGCCAGCAGTTACTCTGAGGCAAATACGCAGTATTTT.

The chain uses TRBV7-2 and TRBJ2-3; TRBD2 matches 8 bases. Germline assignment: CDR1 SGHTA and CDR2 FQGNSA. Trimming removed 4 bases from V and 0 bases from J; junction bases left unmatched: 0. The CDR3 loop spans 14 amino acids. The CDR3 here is CASSSSGSTDTQYF. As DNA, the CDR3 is TGTGCCAGCAGCTCTAGCGGGAGCACAGATACGCAGTATTTT.

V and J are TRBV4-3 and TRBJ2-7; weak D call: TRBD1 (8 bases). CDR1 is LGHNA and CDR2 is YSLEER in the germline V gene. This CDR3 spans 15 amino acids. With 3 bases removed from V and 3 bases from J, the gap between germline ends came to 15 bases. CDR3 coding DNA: TGCGCCAGCAGCCAGATAACAGGGGGGGGCTACGAGCAGTACTTC. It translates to CASSQITGGGYEQYF.

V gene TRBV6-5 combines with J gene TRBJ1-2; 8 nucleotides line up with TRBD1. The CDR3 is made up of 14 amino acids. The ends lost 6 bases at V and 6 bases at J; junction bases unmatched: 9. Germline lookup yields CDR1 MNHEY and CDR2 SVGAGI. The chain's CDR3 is CASRYQGAVNGYTF. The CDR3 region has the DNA TGTGCCAGCAGGTACCAGGGGGCAGTTAATGGCTACACCTTC.

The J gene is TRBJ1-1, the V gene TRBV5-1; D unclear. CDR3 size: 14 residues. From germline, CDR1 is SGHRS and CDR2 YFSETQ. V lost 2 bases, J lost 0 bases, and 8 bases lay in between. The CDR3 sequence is CASSLGTLNTEAFF. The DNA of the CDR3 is TGCGCCAGCAGCTTAGGTACCTTGAACACTGAAGCTTTCTTT.

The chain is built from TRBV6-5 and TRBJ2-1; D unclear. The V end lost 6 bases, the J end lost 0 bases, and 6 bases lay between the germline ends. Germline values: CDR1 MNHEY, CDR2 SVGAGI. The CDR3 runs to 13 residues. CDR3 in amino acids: CASSQGSYNEQFF. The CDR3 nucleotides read TGTGCCAGCAGCCAAGGCTCCTACAATGAGCAGTTCTTC.

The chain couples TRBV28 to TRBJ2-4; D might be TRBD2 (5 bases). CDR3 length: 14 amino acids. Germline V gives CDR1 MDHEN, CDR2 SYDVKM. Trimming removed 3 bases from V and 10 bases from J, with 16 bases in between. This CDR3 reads CASSFDPRGGIQYF. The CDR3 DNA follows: TGTGCCAGCAGTTTCGACCCACGGGGTGGGATTCAGTACTTC.

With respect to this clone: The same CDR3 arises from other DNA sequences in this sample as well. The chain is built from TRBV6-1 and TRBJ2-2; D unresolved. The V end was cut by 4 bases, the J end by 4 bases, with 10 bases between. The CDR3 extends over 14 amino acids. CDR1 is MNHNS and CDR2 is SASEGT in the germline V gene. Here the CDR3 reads CASSVRQFTGELFF. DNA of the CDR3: TGTGCCAGCAGTGTCCGACAATTCACCGGGGAGCTGTTTTTT.

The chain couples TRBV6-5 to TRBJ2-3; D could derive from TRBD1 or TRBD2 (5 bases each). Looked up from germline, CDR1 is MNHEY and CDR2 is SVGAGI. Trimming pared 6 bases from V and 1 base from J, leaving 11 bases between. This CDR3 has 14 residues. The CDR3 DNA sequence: TGTGCCAGCAGCCCAGGGAGAGGCACAGATACGCAGTATTTT. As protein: CASSPGRGTDTQYF.

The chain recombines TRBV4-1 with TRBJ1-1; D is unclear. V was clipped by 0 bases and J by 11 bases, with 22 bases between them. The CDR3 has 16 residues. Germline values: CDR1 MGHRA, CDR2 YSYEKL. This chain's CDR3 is CASSQERAGPPDWAFF. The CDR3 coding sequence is TGCGCCAGCAGCCAAGAAAGGGCCGGGCCGCCGGATTGGGCTTTCTTT.

Here the CDR3 DNA reads TGTGCCAGCAGCCTACAGGGGGCTTCCTACAATGAGCAGTTCTTC. This encodes CASSLQGASYNEQFF. The rearrangement uses TRBV7-3 and TRBJ2-1, with TRBD1 identical over 9 bases. From germline, CDR1 is SGHTA and CDR2 FQGTGA. V gave up 5 bases and J gave up 1 base; unmatched junction bases: 3. The CDR3 runs 15 residues. Complete variable domain (other parts from reference TRBV7-3 and TRBJ2-1): GAGVSQTPSNKVTEKGKYVELRCDPISGHTALYWYRQSLGQGPEFLIYFQGTGAADDSGLPNDRFFAVRPEGSVSTLKIQRTERGDSAVYLCASSLQGASYNEQFFGPGTRLTVL.